These 4 T cell receptor beta chains were sequenced from one sample in a study of CD8+ T cells in alopecia areata. TCR sequencing used cDNA made by reverse transcription of extracted RNA. This table comes from immunoSEQ multiplex PCR, and its TCRdb copy is limited to in-frame clones, with some not included. The table records roughly 130,000 clones, roughly 58% of them present only once. Sequences were derived from CD4+ T cells sorted from blood, sampled at week 0. The origin of the receptors is a human donor with alopecia areata.

The rearrangement joins TRBV7-3 to TRBJ1-2; 9 bases map to TRBD1. Germline V lookup: CDR1 SGHTA, CDR2 FQGTGA. The V and J ends lost 4 bases and 6 bases, in that order; junction bases with no gene match: 3. The CDR3 length is 13 residues. This CDR3 reads CASSSTGGHGYTF. The CDR3, as DNA: TGTGCCAGCAGCTCCACAGGGGGCCATGGCTACACCTTC.

J is TRBJ1-5 and V is TRBV18; no firm D call. V lost 6 bases and J 2 bases, leaving 14 bases between the germline ends. Per germline, CDR1 KGHSH and CDR2 LQKENI. This CDR3 has 15 residues. This CDR3 reads CASSHTEAGNQPQHF. The CDR3 DNA sequence: TGTGCCAGCTCCCACACAGAAGCCGGCAATCAGCCCCAGCATTTT.

The chain combines TRBV28 with TRBJ2-3; D tentatively fits TRBD1 or TRBD2 (5 bases each). CDR1 is MDHEN and CDR2 is SYDVKM in the germline V gene. V was shortened by 4 bases and J by 7 bases, with 21 bases between the two germline ends. CDR3 length: 16 residues. The CDR3 here is CASSSPGPALENTQYF. As DNA, the CDR3 is TGTGCCAGCAGTTCGCCGGGACCGGCCCTGGAAAATACGCAGTATTTT.

The chain has TRBV18 and TRBJ2-1; tentative D call: TRBD2 (5 bases). CDR3 length: 16 amino acids. Trimming removed 2 bases at V and 0 bases at J, with 11 bases between. Germline V gene sequence: CDR1 KGHSH, CDR2 LQKENI. The CDR3 region has the DNA TGTGCCAGCTCACCATTTAGCGAGAGCTCCTACAATGAGCAGTTCTTC. Its protein is CASSPFSESSYNEQFF. The variable domain in full, with the rest retrieved from reference TRBV18 and TRBJ2-1, is NAGVMQNPRHLVRRRGQEARLRCSPMKGHSHVYWYRQLPEEGLKFMVYLQKENIIDESGMPKERFSAEFPKEGPSILRIQQVVRGDSAAYFCASSPFSESSYNEQFFGPGTRLTVL.